Shown below are 8 T cell receptor beta chains from a single sample sequenced in a study of technical replicates of blood from a few donors. Data came from immunoSEQ multiplex PCR; TCRdb stores just in-frame clones and leaves some out. This sample has fewer than 90,000 clones, with around nine tenths found just once. Sequencing used T cells isolated from PBMCs. The receptors come from a human donor in good health.

The V gene is TRBV2, the J gene TRBJ1-2; 10 bases map to TRBD1. This CDR3 is 12 amino acids long. With 11 bases clipped from V and 10 bases from J, the junction kept 10 bases outside the gene matches. Germline CDR1 is SNHLY and CDR2 is FYNNEI. CDR3 nucleotide sequence: TGTGCCGGTGACGCGACAGGGGGCGACTACACCTTC. As protein: CAGDATGGDYTF.

CDR3 bases: TGCGCCAGCAGAGGCGGCCTAAGCACAGATACGCAGTATTTT. It encodes CASRGGLSTDTQYF. The chain couples TRBV5-1 to TRBJ2-3; D is unclear. Deletions cut 5 bases from V and 0 bases from J, with 10 bases between. Germline V gene lookup returns CDR1 SGHRS and CDR2 YFSETQ. The CDR3 runs 14 residues.

The V call is TRBV9, the J call TRBJ2-7, with 8 bases aligning to TRBD2. The CDR3 extends over 14 amino acids. V gave up 0 bases and J gave up 3 bases; unmatched junction bases: 2. CDR1 is SGDLS, CDR2 YYNGEE, per germline. The CDR3 is CASSVAGLDYEQYF. The CDR3 region has the DNA TGTGCCAGCAGCGTAGCGGGACTAGACTACGAGCAGTACTTC.

The V gene is TRBV4-1, the J gene TRBJ2-3, with D maybe TRBD1 (6 bases). V was clipped by 0 bases and J by 0 bases, with 10 bases between them. The CDR3 is made up of 16 amino acids. Looked up from germline, CDR1 is MGHRA and CDR2 is YSYEKL. The CDR3 sequence: CASSQEARGSTDTQYF. The CDR3 region has the DNA TGCGCCAGCAGCCAAGAGGCAAGGGGGAGCACAGATACGCAGTATTTT.

The chain carries TRBV6-1 and TRBJ2-1; D is uncertain. CDR1 and CDR2 (germline): MNHNS, SASEGT. The V and J ends lost 5 bases and 10 bases respectively, with 18 bases between them. CDR3 length: 14 residues. The CDR3, as DNA: TGTGCCAGCAGTAAAGAGCCGACACCTCGGGAGCAGTTCTTC. Protein: CASSKEPTPREQFF.

The V call is TRBV9, the J call TRBJ2-3; tentatively, D is TRBD1 (6 bases). The CDR3 is made up of 15 amino acids. Trimming stripped 1 base from V and 2 bases from J, with 11 bases between. Looked up from germline, CDR1 is SGDLS and CDR2 is YYNGEE. Here the CDR3 DNA reads TGTGCCAGCAGCGTACGGCAGGGGTTCACAGATACGCAGTATTTT. This encodes CASSVRQGFTDTQYF. The complete variable domain, with remaining parts taken from reference TRBV9 and TRBJ2-3, reads DSGVTQTPKHLITATGQRVTLRCSPRSGDLSVYWYQQSLDQGLQFLIQYYNGEERAKGNILERFSAQQFPDLHSELNLSSLELGDSALYFCASSVRQGFTDTQYFGPGTRLTVL.

The J gene is TRBJ1-4, the V gene TRBV5-8, with a weak D call TRBD1 (6 bases). From germline, CDR1 is SGHTS and CDR2 YDEGEE. The CDR3 is made up of 16 amino acids. The V gene lost 4 bases and the J gene lost 4 bases, with 17 bases spanning the gap. DNA of the CDR3: TGTGCCAGCAGCCCTGGACAGAACTATTATAATGAAAAACTGTTTTTT. It translates to CASSPGQNYYNEKLFF.

J is TRBJ2-5 and V is TRBV5-1; TRBD2 agrees at 13 bases. Germline trimming cut 3 bases from V and 3 bases from J; bases unmatched to any gene: 8. Germline CDR1 SGHRS, CDR2 YFSETQ. The CDR3 is made up of 17 amino acids. The CDR3 DNA reads TGCGCCAGCAGCTCTAATCCCGGGACTAGCGGGGAAGAGACCCAGTACTTC. It codes for CASSSNPGTSGEETQYF.